The TCR beta chain described here comes from a study of T cells in Graves' hyperthyroidism and ophthalmopathy. The wider study: It was at initial diagnosis, before any treatment, that peripheral blood was collected. Overall study findings and caveats: Using 13 V-J features, a model discriminated ophthalmopathy from stable hyperthyroidism.

The investigators amplified TCR beta CDR3 regions from RNA transcripts. In the first-round RT-PCR of the TCR CDR3, the HTBI primer set was used. TCRdb re-analysed the multiplex PCR reads in MiXCR, keeping a single row per CDR3 protein. The top ten clones hold over 30% of a sample with about 640,000 distinct CDR3 sequences, less than 25% of them seen once. The CDR3 is made up of 15 amino acids. Germline loops: CDR1 DFQATT, CDR2 SNEGSKA (reference sequence). The junction had 14 bases not matched to a gene; V was cut back by 5 bases and J by 10 bases. Comments on this clonotype: Its antigen is unknown.

The PBMCs were sourced from fresh peripheral blood (more than 8.5 ml). The TCR comes from a man aged 30-40 years with Graves' ophthalmopathy. This chain joins TRBV20-1 and TRBJ1-6; 7 positions match TRBD1. Sequencing was performed on blood. The CDR3 here is CSASRTTGVNSPLHF. The CDR3 bases are TGCAGTGCTTCTCGTACTACAGGGGTTAACTCACCCCTCCACTTT.